The 26 T cell receptor beta chains listed next were all sequenced from one sample in a study of TIL therapy for anti-PD-1-resistant metastatic lung cancer. The time point was: pre-treatment sample, taken before nivolumab and TIL therapy. This was the immunoSEQ v3 assay. Assay used: immunoSEQ multiplex PCR; TCRdb lists only in-frame clones, some missing. The sample consists of about 59,000 clones, over 70% of them appearing once. The source material was blood, sampled at baseline. These receptors were taken from a person aged 25-85 years with non-small cell lung cancer.

About this clone: An end of the junction does not agree with germline; a read error may underlie this. Other DNA sequences within the sample encode an identical CDR3. This rearrangement joins TRBV4-2 to TRBJ1-6; D gene ambiguous. CDR3 length equals 14 residues. Germline CDR1 is LGHNA and CDR2 is YNFKEQ. The DNA for the CDR3 is TGTGCCAGCAGCCGAGCGGCCGATAATTCACCCCTCCATTTT. This encodes CASSRAADNSPLHF.

This rearrangement joins TRBV7-6 to TRBJ2-1; 11 bases align to TRBD1. V dropped 1 base and J dropped 6; count of bases not matched to a gene: 2. Germline CDR1 and CDR2: SGHVS and FNYEAQ. The CDR3 spans 15 residues. CDR3 in amino acids: CASSLGTGGRNEQFF. In nucleotides, the CDR3 is TGTGCCAGCAGCTTAGGGACAGGGGGCCGCAATGAGCAGTTCTTC. The whole variable domain, filled in from reference TRBV7-6 and TRBJ2-1, reads GAGVSQSPRYKVTKRGQDVALRCDPISGHVSLYWYRQALGQGPEFLTYFNYEAQQDKSGLPNDRFSAERPEGSISTLTIQRTEQRDSAMYRCASSLGTGGRNEQFFGPGTRLTVL.

The sample holds one count of this clone. This rearrangement joins TRBV7-2 to TRBJ1-5, with D perhaps TRBD1 (5 bases). V lost 1 base and J 5 bases, leaving 6 bases between the germline ends. CDR1 and CDR2 (germline): SGHTA, FQGNSA. The CDR3 length is 13 residues. CDR3 residues: CASSLGGDQPQHF. The CDR3 DNA reads as TGTGCCAGCAGCTTAGGAGGGGATCAGCCCCAGCATTTT.

The chain links TRBV2 to TRBJ1-3; D perhaps matches TRBD1 (5 bases). Per the germline V gene, CDR1 is SNHLY and CDR2 is FYNNEI. The V end lost 5 bases, the J end lost 0 bases, and 17 bases lay between the germline ends. There are 17 residues in the CDR3. This CDR3 reads CASSSPVRQSSGNTIYF. As DNA, the CDR3 is TGTGCCAGCAGTTCCCCCGTGCGACAGAGCTCTGGAAACACCATATATTTT.

The chain recombines TRBV11-3 with TRBJ1-1; a weak D match, TRBD1 (5 bases). Trimming stripped 7 bases from V and 0 bases from J, with 15 bases between. The CDR3 consists of 15 residues. Germline V gene lookup returns CDR1 SGHNT and CDR2 YENEEA. The CDR3 protein is CASKGREEVNTEAFF. The CDR3, as DNA: TGTGCCAGCAAGGGCAGGGAGGAAGTGAACACTGAAGCTTTCTTT.

The J gene is TRBJ2-3, the V gene TRBV28; 8 bases are a match to TRBD2. The CDR3 runs 12 residues. V was clipped by 10 bases and J by 4 bases; unmatched bases: 4. Germline CDR1 and CDR2: MDHEN and SYDVKM. The DNA for the CDR3 is TGTGCCATTAGCGGGGATTCAGATACGCAGTATTTT. It codes for CAISGDSDTQYF. The entire variable domain, with the rest obtained from reference TRBV28 and TRBJ2-3, is as follows: DVKVTQSSRYLVKRTGEKVFLECVQDMDHENMFWYRQDPGLGLRLIYFSYDVKMKEKGDIPEGYSVSREKKERFSLILESASTNQTSMYLCAISGDSDTQYFGPGTRLTVL.

The chain uses TRBV11-2 and TRBJ2-7; D not resolved. Deletions cut 0 bases from V and 4 bases from J, with 7 bases between. Germline CDR1 reads SGHAT; CDR2 reads FQNNGV. The CDR3 sequence is 13 residues long. CDR3 region: CASSLDRMYEQYF. In nucleotides, the CDR3 is TGTGCCAGCAGCTTAGATCGTATGTACGAGCAGTACTTC.

This clone was counted a few times. The J gene is TRBJ1-2, the V gene TRBV4-3; D possibly corresponds to TRBD1 (5 bases). Trimming removed 0 bases at V and 4 bases at J, with 12 bases between. Germline V gives CDR1 LGHNA, CDR2 YSLEER. This CDR3 contains 15 residues. The CDR3 reads CASSQEFRGAYGYTF. CDR3 coding DNA: TGCGCCAGCAGCCAAGAGTTTAGAGGGGCCTATGGCTACACCTTC.

The J gene is TRBJ1-2, the V gene TRBV2; perhaps TRBD1 as D (5 bases). The V gene's germline CDR1 is SNHLY and CDR2 FYNNEI. The CDR3 loop spans 14 amino acids. V was cut by 6 bases and J by 1 base, with 12 bases left in between. In DNA form, the CDR3 reads TGTGCCAGCAGGAGGGGTAGGGTTAACTATGGCTACACCTTC. It encodes CASRRGRVNYGYTF.

This clone was seen once. This chain links TRBV28 with TRBJ1-2, with a possible D match to TRBD1 (5 bases). Trimming pared 6 bases from V and 5 bases from J, leaving 13 bases between. This CDR3 comprises 13 residues. Germline CDR1 MDHEN, CDR2 SYDVKM. CDR3 sequence: CASSSGTRYGYTF. The CDR3 nucleotides read TGTGCCAGCAGCTCCGGGACCAGATATGGCTACACCTTC.

The V gene is TRBV5-1, the J gene TRBJ2-1; TRBD2 aligns across 8 bases. Germline V gene data show CDR1 as SGHRS and CDR2 as YFSETQ. With V trimmed by 0 bases and J by 7 bases, 12 bases remained unmatched. This CDR3 has 17 amino acids. The CDR3 here is CASSLDWAGGFRNEQFF. CDR3 in DNA: TGCGCCAGCAGCTTGGATTGGGCGGGGGGCTTTCGGAATGAGCAGTTCTTC. Variable domain in full (rest from reference TRBV5-1 and TRBJ2-1): KAGVTQTPRYLIKTRGQQVTLSCSPISGHRSVSWYQQTPGQGLQFLFEYFSETQRNKGNFPGRFSGRQFSNSRSEMNVSTLELGDSALYLCASSLDWAGGFRNEQFFGPGTRLTVL.

The chain carries TRBV5-1 and TRBJ2-2; D call uncertain. Germline CDR1 reads SGHRS; CDR2 reads YFSETQ. V was cut by 3 bases and J by 2 bases, with 8 bases left in between. This CDR3 spans 14 amino acids. The chain's CDR3 is CASSSGTNTGELFF. The DNA of the CDR3 is TGCGCCAGCAGCTCCGGCACCAACACCGGGGAGCTGTTTTTT.

This clone was detected once. V and J are TRBV5-1 and TRBJ2-1; TRBD1 is a possible D gene (5 bases). Germline V gene sequence: CDR1 SGHRS, CDR2 YFSETQ. The CDR3 sequence is 15 residues long. Trimming stripped 5 bases from V and 5 bases from J, with 17 bases between. The CDR3 region has the DNA TGCGCCAGCAGGAGATGGGGCCTGGGCGACAATGAGCAGTTCTTC. It translates to CASRRWGLGDNEQFF.

The CDR3 reads CASSQERGGFYEQYF. The DNA of the CDR3 is TGTGCCAGCAGCCAAGAAAGGGGCGGTTTCTACGAGCAGTACTTC. This chain connects TRBV4-2 to TRBJ2-7, with D possibly being TRBD1 (5 bases). This CDR3 contains 15 residues. V was shortened by 0 bases and J by 3 bases, with 12 bases between the two germline ends. The germline gives CDR1 LGHNA, CDR2 YNFKEQ.

This clone occurred once. This chain joins TRBV7-3 and TRBJ2-3, with D tentatively TRBD2 (6 bases). V dropped 3 bases and J dropped 1 base, with 11 bases sitting between them. Per germline, CDR1 SGHTA and CDR2 FQGTGA. This CDR3 has 15 amino acids. The CDR3 nucleotides read TGTGCCAGCAGCTTTGGCGGGACGGGCACAGATACGCAGTATTTT. Translation gives CASSFGGTGTDTQYF.

The chain joins TRBV6-1 to TRBJ1-6, with a possible D match to TRBD1 (6 bases). Germline CDR1 MNHNS, CDR2 SASEGT. CDR3 length: 14 amino acids. V was pared by 4 bases and J by 2 bases, with 6 bases between. This CDR3 is CASSGQAYNSPLHF. In DNA, the CDR3 is TGTGCCAGCAGTGGACAGGCCTATAATTCACCCCTCCACTTT.

For the CDR3, the DNA is TGTGCCAGCAGCCCCGGGACAGGGCCGAGCAATGAGCAGTTCTTC. This translates into CASSPGTGPSNEQFF. The chain recombines TRBV7-3 with TRBJ2-1; 9 positions match TRBD1. This CDR3 contains 15 residues. V lost 5 bases to trimming and J lost 6 bases; unmatched junction nucleotides: 8. Germline V lookup: CDR1 SGHTA, CDR2 FQGTGA.

The rearrangement uses TRBV7-9 and TRBJ2-1; tentatively, D is TRBD2 (6 bases). Germline assignment: CDR1 SEHNR and CDR2 FQNEAQ (reference sequence). With 5 bases removed from V and 0 bases from J, the gap between germline ends came to 11 bases. This CDR3 has 15 residues. In DNA, the CDR3 is TGTGCCAGCAGCATCCGGGACTCCTCCTACAATGAGCAGTTCTTC. Translating gives CASSIRDSSYNEQFF.

V is TRBV29-1 and J is TRBJ1-2; 7 nucleotides match TRBD1. CDR1 and CDR2 from the germline V gene are SQVTM and ANQGSEA. The CDR3 is made up of 14 amino acids. V lost 4 bases, J lost 4 bases, and 9 bases stayed unmatched. CDR3 DNA sequence: TGCAGCGTTGTTCCCGGAGACAGGGCCTATGGCTACACCTTC. Protein sequence: CSVVPGDRAYGYTF.

This clone appeared a few times. J is TRBJ1-2 and V is TRBV6-1; 7 bases map to TRBD1. The junction had 6 bases not matched to a gene; V was cut back by 0 bases and J by 5 bases. The germline V gene has CDR1 MNHNS and CDR2 SASEGT. This CDR3 comprises 15 residues. CDR3 sequence reads: CASSEAEGAGYGYTF. In nucleotides, the CDR3 is TGTGCCAGCAGTGAAGCGGAGGGGGCGGGATATGGCTACACCTTC.

The chain couples TRBV14 to TRBJ1-1; 8 positions agree with TRBD1. The germline V gene has CDR1 SGHDN and CDR2 FVKESK. V trimming: 4 bases; J trimming: 3 bases; junction bases outside the gene matches: 16. The CDR3 extends over 18 amino acids. This chain's CDR3 is CASSPPGRGPTRDTEAFF. For the CDR3, the DNA is TGTGCCAGCAGCCCCCCGGGCAGGGGGCCAACAAGGGACACTGAAGCTTTCTTT.

The chain employs TRBV4-2 and TRBJ2-3; TRBD2 is a possible D gene (7 bases). The CDR3 has 16 amino acids. V was shortened by 3 bases and J by 8 bases, with 21 bases between the two germline ends. Germline CDR1 LGHNA, CDR2 YNFKEQ. CDR3 region: CASSQLGGPPEGTQYF. CDR3 in DNA: TGTGCCAGCAGCCAGCTCGGGGGGCCTCCGGAAGGTACGCAGTATTTT.

Here the CDR3 DNA reads TGTGCCAGCCGGGAGGGGTCTCGTGAAAAACTGTTTTTT. This encodes CASREGSREKLFF. The rearrangement joins TRBV6-1 to TRBJ1-4; TRBD1 is a possible D gene (5 bases). Trimming pared 8 bases from V and 7 bases from J, leaving 14 bases between. Germline CDR1 is MNHNS and CDR2 is SASEGT. This CDR3 contains 13 residues.

The rearrangement links TRBV7-9 to TRBJ1-4; the D is unclear. Germline V lookup: CDR1 SEHNR, CDR2 FQNEAQ (reference sequence). The CDR3 contains 14 residues. V lost 1 base and J lost 9, with 12 bases in between. The CDR3 loop reads CASSLDIGYQKLFF. The CDR3 bases are TGTGCCAGCAGCTTAGATATAGGTTACCAAAAACTGTTTTTT.

The chain is built from TRBV5-4 and TRBJ2-7; 8 nucleotides line up with TRBD2. The V gene's germline CDR1 is SGHNT and CDR2 YYREEE (reference sequence). There are 15 residues in the CDR3. J was trimmed by 3 bases and V by 4 bases; bases with no gene match: 9. CDR3 in amino acids: CASSLPGGAIYEQYF. In nucleotides, the CDR3 is TGTGCCAGCAGCCTCCCCGGGGGGGCGATCTACGAGCAGTACTTC.

The rearrangement links TRBV2 to TRBJ1-4; tentative D call: TRBD1 (5 bases). The V gene lost 1 base and the J gene lost 10 bases, with 13 bases spanning the gap. The length of the CDR3 is 14 residues. Germline V gene lookup returns CDR1 SNHLY and CDR2 FYNNEI. The CDR3 DNA follows: TGTGCCAGCAGTGAAGGGTCAGAGGGGCGAAAACTGTTTTTT. As protein: CASSEGSEGRKLFF.